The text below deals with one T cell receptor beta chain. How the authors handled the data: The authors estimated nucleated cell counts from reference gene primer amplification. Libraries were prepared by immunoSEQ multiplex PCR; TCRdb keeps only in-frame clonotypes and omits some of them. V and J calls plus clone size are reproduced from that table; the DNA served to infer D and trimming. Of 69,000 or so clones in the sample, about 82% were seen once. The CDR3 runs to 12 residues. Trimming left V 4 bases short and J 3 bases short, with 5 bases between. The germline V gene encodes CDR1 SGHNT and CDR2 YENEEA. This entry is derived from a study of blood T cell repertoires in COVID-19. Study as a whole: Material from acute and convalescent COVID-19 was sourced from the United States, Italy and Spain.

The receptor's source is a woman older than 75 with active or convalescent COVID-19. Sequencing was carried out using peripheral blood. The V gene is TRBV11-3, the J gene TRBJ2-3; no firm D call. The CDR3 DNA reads TGTGCCAGCAGCTACAGTACAGATACGCAGTATTTT. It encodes CASSYSTDTQYF.